This T cell receptor beta chain was captured by sequencing in a study of T cells in Graves' hyperthyroidism and ophthalmopathy (dated by TCRdb to between 2018 and 2020). Context from the whole study: To identify TCR V-J signatures that set the groups apart, the researchers used a discovery cohort of about a hundred patients, made up of 40 to 45 with Graves' ophthalmopathy and some 60 with stable Graves' hyperthyroidism. An independent validation cohort of some 18 hyperthyroidism patients and 15 or so patients who later progressed to ophthalmopathy tested prospective prediction of ophthalmopathy. The 100 discovery patients were divided at random into training and test sets in a 7:3 ratio. Thyroid tissue and blood T-cell repertoires from six or seven Graves' hyperthyroidism patients were also compared in the study. After blood sampling, hyperthyroidism patients were treated with methimazole at a starting dose of 30 mg daily, and ophthalmopathy patients were treated with high-dose intravenous methylprednisolone. According to the paper, TCR Vbeta CDR3 sequencing was carried out on 135 peripheral blood samples, which came from 40 to 45 ophthalmopathy, approximately 72 hyperthyroidism and roughly 17 progressor patients. What the work shows at the level of the full study, not this receptor alone: A 13 V-J signature model separated ophthalmopathy from stable hyperthyroidism, with approximately 87% sensitivity and 81% to 83% specificity in cross-validation and 80%/75% in testing. Most expanded thyroid clonotypes (frequency above 0.001) were also found in blood, which suggests that blood repertoires may mirror thyroid immune responses. No statistical method was used to fix the sample size in advance, and group allocation was not hidden from the investigators. In validation, the model predicted progression to ophthalmopathy with 65% to 71% sensitivity and roughly 72% specificity, a median of 6.5 months before onset.

The TCR beta CDR3 regions were amplified from RNA transcripts. For the first round of RT-PCR on the TCR CDR3, the HTBI primer set was used together with the Qiagen OneStep RT-PCR kit. A second multiplex PCR round built the libraries, followed by size selection and purification. Sequencing of the libraries was done on an Illumina HiSeq2000 using paired-end 100 bp reads. The study's own analysis went as follows. SOAPnuke was used to process the raw data, removing reads that contained adapters or uncalled bases, had a mean Phred below 15, or lacked an exact match to the constant primer or identifier. COPE v1.2.5 was used to merge the high-quality paired reads, and each unique nucleotide sequence was defined as a clonotype. MiTCR v1.1 was used to align the clonotypes against IMGT TRBV, TRBD and TRBJ reference segments. Only V-J combinations with frequency above 0.0001, covering about 99% of repertoires, were analysed. A TCS score was defined as the ratio between F50 (clonal expansion) and ExV (chaos), using BLOSUM62-based TCRdist between CDR3 peptides within each V-J. Welch's t-statistics and random forest reduced 514 V-J features to 13, which were used in a naive Bayes classifier (R e1071). Thyroid-blood repertoire similarity was quantified with the Morisita-Horn index. The public reads were reprocessed in TCRdb via fastp at Q25 and MiXCR, keeping in-frame beta chains. Rows merge per CDR3 protein into single entries with the most common DNA and genes. TCRdb's processing, not the study's, gives the V and J calls here. A total of 550,000 to 600,000 distinct CDR3 sequences appear in this sample, 46% of them only once. Clones ranked in the top ten supply about 20% of the sample.

The sample holds a few counts of this clonotype. Its antigen has not been determined. The input lacks base qualities; no much larger clone sits a single base away. Any patient with an uncontrolled infection, another autoimmune disease, pregnancy or lactation was excluded. Diagnoses were established on the basis of clinical symptoms, serum thyroxine and TRAb, thyroid ultrasound, and orbital computed tomography. Total RNA was extracted with Trizol reagent, and quality was checked on an Agilent 2100 Bioanalyzer. Reading from cysteine to phenylalanine, the CDR3 counts 15 amino acids. The sequence is cut down to CDR3 DNA, 45 bases in frame from base 1. Looking up the germline V gene (reference sequence) yields CDR1 DFQATT and CDR2 SNEGSKA. Germline trimming: 4 bases from V, 4 bases from J; junction bases outside gene matches: 11.

Recombination joined TRBV20-1 with TRBJ1-1, and 8 junctional nucleotides match TRBD1. The sequencing input was peripheral blood or thyroid tissue (not recorded which). The origin of this receptor is an adult woman with Graves' disease, either hyperthyroidism or ophthalmopathy (not recorded which). The CDR3 region: CSATETGAWGTEAFF. The bases are TGCAGTGCTACCGAGACAGGGGCATGGGGCACTGAAGCTTTCTTT.